This is a list of T cell receptor beta chains from one sample in a study of cytomegalovirus exposure and HLA in healthy donors. TCRdb's copy holds only in-frame clones and misses some; the assay was immunoSEQ multiplex PCR. The sample yields about 220,000 clones, less than 85% seen once. Source material: PBMCs. All receptors come from a man between 18 and 29 years old in good health and CMV-seronegative. Each CDR3 is given with its conserved first and last residue. A D gene is named only where the DNA matches it firmly. Part of the rows lack a size; the others show once, few, many or a class for expanded clones.

cdr3_nt	cdr3_aa	j_call	v_call	d_call	clone_size
TGCGCCAGCAGCTTTAGGGCGATGGGAGCGGAAGAGACCCAGTACTTC	CASSFRAMGAEETQYF	TRBJ2-5	TRBV5-1	NA	NA
TGTGCCAGCAGGAGCGACAGGGGTGGACAGCCCCAGCATTTT	CASRSDRGGQPQHF	TRBJ1-5	TRBV2	TRBD1	few
TGTGCCACCACAGACAGCTACGAGCAGTACTTC	CATTDSYEQYF	TRBJ2-7	TRBV25-1	NA	NA
TGTGCCAGCAGCGGGGGACACTACTTC	CASSGGHYF	TRBJ2-7	TRBV5-5	NA	NA
TGCGCCAGCAGCCGTTCCACGGCAAGACAGGGAGACGGCACTGAAGCTTTCTTT	CASSRSTARQGDGTEAFF	TRBJ1-1	TRBV4-1	TRBD1	NA
TGCAGCGTTGCCGGCGGGAACAACGAGCAGTACTTC	CSVAGGNNEQYF	TRBJ2-7	TRBV29-1	NA	NA
TGTGCCAGCAGTTTGGGGGCGAACACTGAAGCTTTCTTT	CASSLGANTEAFF	TRBJ1-1	TRBV28	NA	once
TGTGCCAGCTCCGGGACTAGCGGTTACGAGCAGTACTTC	CASSGTSGYEQYF	TRBJ2-7	TRBV2	TRBD2	NA
TGTGCCAGCAGCGGTAGCGGGAGGGCCGCAGATACGCAGTATTTT	CASSGSGRAADTQYF	TRBJ2-3	TRBV9	TRBD2	NA
TGTGCCAGCAGCCTTAGGGACTCCGGGGGTGGGTGGCAGTTCTTC	CASSLRDSGGGWQFF	TRBJ2-1	TRBV6-5	NA	NA
TGTGCCAGCAGTGAAAACGGGCAGGGGTGGTCCGAGCAGTACTTC	CASSENGQGWSEQYF	TRBJ2-7	TRBV2	NA	NA
TGCGCCAGCAGCCCCGACAGGGACGGAAACACCATATATTTT	CASSPDRDGNTIYF	TRBJ1-3	TRBV5-1	TRBD1	once
TGTGCCAGCAGCCCAAGGGGACAGCCTAACTATGGCTACACCTTC	CASSPRGQPNYGYTF	TRBJ1-2	TRBV9	TRBD1	once
TGTGCCAGTAGACCCGGACAGGGCAATCAGCCCCAGCATTTT	CASRPGQGNQPQHF	TRBJ1-5	TRBV19	TRBD1	NA
TGTGCCAGCAGTCGTAGACCCCCCGGACAGGCCTCCTACAATGAGCAGTTCTTC	CASSRRPPGQASYNEQFF	TRBJ2-1	TRBV27	TRBD1	NA
TGCGCCAGCAGCTCCGGACAGGGTTCCTACGAGCAGTACTTC	CASSSGQGSYEQYF	TRBJ2-7	TRBV5-1	TRBD1	once
TGTGCCAGCAGTTACAAAAGGGGTTCGGATACGCAGTATTTT	CASSYKRGSDTQYF	TRBJ2-3	TRBV6-5	NA	NA
TGCGCCAGCAGTCAAATGGTATCTAGCCGCGAGCAGTACTTC	CASSQMVSSREQYF	TRBJ2-7	TRBV4-1	NA	NA
TGTGCCAGTAGTATTGGGACAGGCGGTCAGCCCCAGCATTTT	CASSIGTGGQPQHF	TRBJ1-5	TRBV19	TRBD1	NA
TGCGCCAGCAGCCCCCCAGTCATAACTAACTATGGCTACACCTTC	CASSPPVITNYGYTF	TRBJ1-2	TRBV5-1	NA	NA
TGTGCCACTCTCCGCGGGATCTACAATGAGCAGTTCTTC	CATLRGIYNEQFF	TRBJ2-1	TRBV6-6	NA	NA
TGCGCCAGCAGTCCCTCCCAGGGACAAGGAAACTACGAGCAGTACTTC	CASSPSQGQGNYEQYF	TRBJ2-7	TRBV10-1	NA	NA
TGTGCCAGCAGCTTGGTTTATGGGCCATCGAACACCGGGGAGCTGTTTTTT	CASSLVYGPSNTGELFF	TRBJ2-2	TRBV5-4	NA	NA
TGTGCCAGCAGTTCCCCCTTAGCTAACTATGGCTACACCTTC	CASSSPLANYGYTF	TRBJ1-2	TRBV28	NA	NA
TGTGCCAGCAGCTCCCAGGGTCTAGCGGGAGGGCCGAGAGATACGCAGTATTTT	CASSSQGLAGGPRDTQYF	TRBJ2-3	TRBV7-9	TRBD2	NA
TGTGCCAGCAGTGGTTACATTGCCACTGAAGCTTTCTTT	CASSGYIATEAFF	TRBJ1-1	TRBV6-1	NA	NA
TGCGCCAGCAGGGACCCCCGCCGGGGTGATGGCTACACCTTC	CASRDPRRGDGYTF	TRBJ1-2	TRBV4-1	NA	NA
TGTGCCAGCAGCGCCTACCGGGACAGGGCCGGTTTCGAGCAGTACTTC	CASSAYRDRAGFEQYF	TRBJ2-7	TRBV7-2	TRBD1	NA
TGTGCCAGCAGCTTGGCCAGGGGACTAGCGGGAGGGACAGATACGCAGTATTTT	CASSLARGLAGGTDTQYF	TRBJ2-3	TRBV5-6	TRBD2	NA
TGCGCCAGCAGCCAAGTCCTAGCGGGAAGTTCGCAGTATTTT	CASSQVLAGSSQYF	TRBJ2-3	TRBV4-1	TRBD2	NA
TGTGCCAGCAGCCATACGGGGAGCGGGAGCTCCTACAATGAGCAGTTCTTC	CASSHTGSGSSYNEQFF	TRBJ2-1	TRBV7-8	TRBD2	NA
TGTGCCAGCTCACCCACGACAGGGAATGGCTACACCTTC	CASSPTTGNGYTF	TRBJ1-2	TRBV18	TRBD1	once
TGCGCCAGCAGTGAACAGGGACGCACTGAAGCTTTCTTT	CASSEQGRTEAFF	TRBJ1-1	TRBV10-1	NA	NA
TGTGCCAGCAGTTTGGGAGTACAAGAGACCCAGTACTTC	CASSLGVQETQYF	TRBJ2-5	TRBV27	NA	NA
TGTGCCAGCAGGAGACAGGGCAACGCTGAAGCTTTCTTT	CASRRQGNAEAFF	TRBJ1-1	TRBV2	TRBD1	NA
TGCGCCAGCAGCGAGACTAGTTACAATGAGCAGTTCTTC	CASSETSYNEQFF	TRBJ2-1	TRBV5-1	NA	NA
TGTGCCAGCAGCCTGTCCAGGACACCAACGGCGAGGCAGTACTTC	CASSLSRTPTARQYF	TRBJ2-7	TRBV5-6	NA	few
TGTGCCAGTAGTATATCGACTGGGGCCAACAATCAGCCCCAGCATTTT	CASSISTGANNQPQHF	TRBJ1-5	TRBV19	NA	NA
TGTGCCAGCAGTGAAGACCCCGGGGGGAGCACTGAAGCTTTCTTT	CASSEDPGGSTEAFF	TRBJ1-1	TRBV6-1	NA	NA
TGTGCCTGGAGTGTAGAGTTGTCACACCAAGAGACCCAGTACTTC	CAWSVELSHQETQYF	TRBJ2-5	TRBV30	NA	NA
TGTGCCAGCAGCTTGGGGACAGGGGAGTATAGTGAAAAACTGTTTTTT	CASSLGTGEYSEKLFF	TRBJ1-4	TRBV7-9	TRBD1	NA
TGTGCCTGGAGCGAAGACTTTAACTATGGCTACACCTTC	CAWSEDFNYGYTF	TRBJ1-2	TRBV30	NA	NA
TGTGCCTGGAGTGTTAGGGGGAGGGGAGGAGAGACCCAGTACTTC	CAWSVRGRGGETQYF	TRBJ2-5	TRBV30	NA	NA
TGTGCCAGCAGCTCAAACACAGATACGCAGTATTTT	CASSSNTDTQYF	TRBJ2-3	TRBV7-9	NA	NA
TGTGCCAGCAGCTTATACTTTCAAGAGACCCAGTACTTC	CASSLYFQETQYF	TRBJ2-5	TRBV7-9	NA	NA
TGTGCCACCAAATGGACAGGGGAGAAAAATGAGCAGTTCTTC	CATKWTGEKNEQFF	TRBJ2-1	TRBV10-3	TRBD1	NA
TGTGCCAGCACCGGGACAGAAGACACCGGGGAGCTGTTTTTT	CASTGTEDTGELFF	TRBJ2-2	TRBV18	TRBD1	once
TGCAGCGTTGCGGCAGGTCAAGATACGCAGTATTTT	CSVAAGQDTQYF	TRBJ2-3	TRBV29-1	NA	NA
TGTGCCAGCAGCTTAGAGTTTATATGGGCCAGGGAAGAGTCACCCCTCCACTTT	CASSLEFIWAREESPLHF	TRBJ1-6	TRBV7-2	NA	once
TGTGCCAGCAGAGGTTTCATACAGGGGGCGCGCACTGAAGCTTTCTTT	CASRGFIQGARTEAFF	TRBJ1-1	TRBV2	TRBD1	NA
TGTGCTAGCAGCTTAGGAGGCACAGATACGCAGTATTTT	CASSLGGTDTQYF	TRBJ2-3	TRBV7-7	NA	NA
TGCGCCAGCAGCTTGGCCTCGACTGGCGAGCAGTACTTC	CASSLASTGEQYF	TRBJ2-7	TRBV5-1	NA	NA
TGTGCCAGCCAGGTGCGGGAGAACGGGGAGACCCAGTACTTC	CASQVRENGETQYF	TRBJ2-5	TRBV7-8	TRBD2	NA